Presented here are 11 T cell receptor beta chains from one specimen sequenced in a study of long-term antiretroviral therapy in people with HIV. The authors ran the immunoSEQ assay, v3.0, at survey level. Profiling relied on immunoSEQ multiplex PCR, and the TCRdb table lists in-frame clones only, not all of them. The sample contains around 29,000 clones, 93% of which appear only once. Sequencing used unsorted PBMCs, obtained roughly 6.5 years after starting antiretroviral therapy. The receptors derive from a woman aged 35 to 49 with HIV.

The DNA for the CDR3 is TGCGCCAGCAGCTTTGACACCAACACCGGGGAGCTGTTTTTT. Its translation: CASSFDTNTGELFF. The V gene is TRBV5-1, the J gene TRBJ2-2; no definite D call. This CDR3 region has 14 residues. V lost 2 bases, J lost 2 bases, and 7 bases lay in between. CDR1 and CDR2 (germline): SGHRS, YFSETQ.

The chain carries TRBV5-1 and TRBJ2-5; 7 bases map to TRBD1. The trim removed 4 bases at V and 5 bases at J, leaving 5 bases unmatched. This CDR3 has 13 residues. Germline CDR1 SGHRS, CDR2 YFSETQ. The CDR3 DNA follows: TGCGCCAGCAGCAGGGGGCTCGCGGAGACCCAGTACTTC. Amino acids: CASSRGLAETQYF.

This clone has a handful of counts. J is TRBJ1-2 and V is TRBV29-1; 8 bases match TRBD1. In germline, CDR1 is SQVTM, CDR2 ANQGSEA. V shed 6 bases and J 3 bases; nucleotides not matched to a gene: 6. This CDR3 is built from 13 residues. CDR3 nucleotides: TGCAGCGTCCTCAGGGGGCGGGACTATGGCTACACCTTC. It translates to CSVLRGRDYGYTF.

V and J are TRBV9 and TRBJ2-2; D is uncertain. Germline V gives CDR1 SGDLS, CDR2 YYNGEE. The V and J ends lost 3 bases and 0 bases respectively, with 9 bases between them. This CDR3 contains 15 residues. CDR3 residues: CASSALETNTGELFF. Here the CDR3 DNA reads TGTGCCAGCAGCGCCCTTGAAACGAACACCGGGGAGCTGTTTTTT.

The V gene is TRBV25-1, the J gene TRBJ2-4; maybe TRBD1 (5 bases). Trimming stripped 6 bases from V and 6 bases from J, with 6 bases between. Germline loops: CDR1 MGHDK, CDR2 SYGVNS. The CDR3 has 11 residues. The CDR3 protein is CASRTANIQYF. The CDR3 region has the DNA TGTGCCAGCAGGACAGCAAACATTCAGTACTTC.

This chain links TRBV7-2 with TRBJ1-1, with D perhaps matching TRBD1 (6 bases). The CDR3 extends over 15 amino acids. In germline, CDR1 is SGHTA, CDR2 FQGNSA. V was trimmed by 5 bases and J by 0 bases, leaving 13 bases between them. The CDR3 is CASSREGGLNTEAFF. In nucleotides, the CDR3 is TGTGCCAGCAGCAGGGAGGGGGGCCTGAACACTGAAGCTTTCTTT. The variable domain in full, completed from reference TRBV7-2 and TRBJ1-1, reads GAGVSQSPSNKVTEKGKDVELRCDPISGHTALYWYRQSLGQGLEFLIYFQGNSAPDKSGLPSDRFSAERTGGSVSTLTIQRTQQEDSAVYLCASSREGGLNTEAFFGQGTRLTVV.

On this clone itself: Different DNA sequences within this sample yield the same CDR3. V gene TRBV6-5 combines with J gene TRBJ2-7, with 8 bases matching TRBD2. CDR1 and CDR2 (germline): MNHEY, SVGAGI. V trimming: 0 bases; J trimming: 4 bases; junction bases outside the gene matches: 5. The CDR3 extends over 15 amino acids. CDR3 coding DNA: TGTGCCAGCAGTTACTCGCGGGGGGCTGGTTACGAGCAGTACTTC. Its protein is CASSYSRGAGYEQYF.

This clone has just one count. The chain joins TRBV6-1 to TRBJ2-2, with D unclear. Germline CDR1 is MNHNS and CDR2 is SASEGT. The V and J ends lost 6 bases and 4 bases respectively, with 9 bases between them. The length of the CDR3 is 13 residues. CDR3 amino acids: CASSAPSTGELFF. CDR3 coding DNA: TGTGCCAGCAGCGCCCCCAGCACCGGGGAGCTGTTTTTT.

V and J are TRBV4-3 and TRBJ1-6; D ambiguous. The CDR3 is made up of 14 amino acids. V was cut by 0 bases and J by 7 bases, with 7 bases left in between. In germline, CDR1 is LGHNA, CDR2 YSLEER. The CDR3 sequence: CASSQETGNSPLHF. The CDR3 bases are TGCGCCAGCAGCCAAGAAACGGGGAATTCACCCCTCCACTTT.

The chain employs TRBV6-1 and TRBJ1-2, with a tentative D call TRBD1 (6 bases). With 8 bases removed from V and 2 bases from J, the gap between germline ends came to 15 bases. Germline V lookup: CDR1 MNHNS, CDR2 SASEGT. The CDR3 is 14 residues long. The chain's CDR3 is CASRGPDLNYGYTF. The CDR3 nucleotides read TGTGCCAGCCGGGGGCCAGACTTAAACTATGGCTACACCTTC.

Here the CDR3 DNA reads TGTGCCAGCACCGCGGGACAGGGGACGGGGGTTCAGTACTTC. Protein sequence: CASTAGQGTGVQYF. The chain is built from TRBV9 and TRBJ2-4; 10 positions match TRBD1. With V trimmed by 6 bases and J by 11 bases, 11 bases remained unmatched. CDR1 is SGDLS and CDR2 is YYNGEE in the germline V gene. This CDR3 spans 14 amino acids.